The 10 T cell receptor beta chains given below trace back to one sample, sequenced in a study of immune heterogeneity within non-small cell lung tumors. As template, the study used bulk tumor genomic DNA at about 540 ng per sample. Spaced far apart, several biopsies were taken from each primary tumor during surgery. The cohort was untreated, with newly diagnosed non-small cell lung cancer undergoing curative surgery. The TCR beta CDR3 region was amplified by multiplex PCR employing 32 V and 13 J primers. TCRdb analysed the multiplex PCR reads with MiXCR anew, one entry per CDR3 protein. This table holds more than 10,000 distinct CDR3 sequences, less than 30% found once. The material sequenced was lung tumor tissue. All receptors come from a man between 50 and 59 years old with non-small cell lung cancer.

Points on this clonotype: A much larger clone differs by one base, so this may be a read error. This chain uses TRBV9 with TRBJ1-6; weak D call: TRBD1 (5 bases). There are 14 residues in the CDR3. Looked up from germline, CDR1 is SGDLS and CDR2 is YYNGEE. The DNA of the CDR3 is TGTGCCAGCAGCGTCACAGGTTATAATTCAGCCCTCCACTTT. It codes for CASSVTGYNSALHF.

This clonotype has a count of ten or more. One end of the junction varies from germline; a read error may be responsible. This sequence joins TRBV3-1 and TRBJ1-1; 8 bases line up with TRBD1. Germline CDR1 reads LGHDT; CDR2 reads YNNKEL (reference sequence). CDR3 length: 14 amino acids. CDR3 loop: CACRGTGGRTEAFF. The CDR3 nucleotides read TGTGCCTGCAGGGGAACAGGGGGTCGGACTGAAGCTTTCTTT.

This clonotype came up a few times. A much larger clone sits a single nucleotide away, making a read error possible. The rearrangement links TRBV11-2 to TRBJ2-5; D gene ambiguous. CDR1 and CDR2 (germline): SGHAT, FQNNGV. This CDR3 has 13 residues. CDR3 in DNA: TGTGCCGGCAGCTTTGTGGGCCAGGAGACCCAGTACTTC. Protein: CAGSFVGQETQYF.

This clonotype is medium-sized. The chain combines TRBV19 with TRBJ1-5; D call uncertain. V was trimmed by 5 bases and J by 1 base, leaving 9 bases between them. Germline loops: CDR1 LNHDA, CDR2 SQIVND (reference sequence). The CDR3 consists of 14 residues. In nucleotides, the CDR3 is TGTGCCAGTAGTCGTGGCTTGAGCAATCAGCCCCAGCATTTT. It codes for CASSRGLSNQPQHF.

This CDR3 reads CASSRGQLNTEAFF. In nucleotides, the CDR3 is TGTGCCAGCAGTCGGGGACAGCTGAACACTGAAGCTTTCTTT. The chain combines TRBV6-1 with TRBJ1-1, with 7 bases identical to TRBD1. Germline CDR1 MNHNS, CDR2 SASEGT. V gave up 5 bases and J gave up 0 bases; unmatched junction bases: 3. The CDR3 extends over 14 amino acids.

In its sample, this clonotype was seen many times. The rearrangement uses TRBV11-2 and TRBJ2-1; D is unresolved. Germline V gene sequence: CDR1 SGHAT, CDR2 FQNNGV. The V and J ends lost 1 base and 5 bases respectively, with 12 bases between them. CDR3 length: 15 residues. The DNA for the CDR3 is TGTGCCAGCAGCTTAGCGGCTGGTTTGAACAATGAGCAGTTCTTC. Protein product: CASSLAAGLNNEQFF.

Ten or more counts support this clonotype. The J gene is TRBJ2-3, the V gene TRBV9, with 9 nucleotides matching TRBD2. Germline values: CDR1 SGDLS, CDR2 YYNGEE. The V and J ends lost 1 base and 5 bases, in that order; junction bases with no gene match: 11. There are 17 residues in the CDR3. The DNA of the CDR3 is TGTGCCAGCAGCGTACTGGCGGGAGGGACCCGCGGAGATACGCAGTATTTT. This encodes CASSVLAGGTRGDTQYF.

By sample fraction, this clonotype is medium-sized (0.01 to 0.1%). The rearrangement uses TRBV5-1 and TRBJ2-7; TRBD2 aligns across 7 bases. Trimming cost V 4 bases and J 0 bases; bases outside gene matches: 7. CDR1 and CDR2 (germline): SGHRS, YFSETQ. The CDR3 runs 15 residues. Written as DNA, the CDR3 is TGCGCCAGCAGCCCCAGGGTAGCGGGCTCCTACGAGCAGTACTTC. Encoded protein: CASSPRVAGSYEQYF.

The chain couples TRBV7-8 to TRBJ2-5, with 9 bases fitting TRBD2. J lost 2 bases, V lost 2 bases, and 12 bases had no gene match. CDR1 and CDR2 from the germline V gene are SGHVS and FQNEAQ. There are 18 residues in the CDR3. In nucleotides, the CDR3 is TGTGCCAGCAGCTTATGGGCAATAGCTAGCGGGGTTCAAGAGACCCAGTACTTC. Translated, it gives CASSLWAIASGVQETQYF.

The sample holds many counts of this clonotype. The rearrangement joins TRBV6-1 to TRBJ2-7, with D possibly matching TRBD1 (5 bases). V was pared by 5 bases and J by 1 base, with 12 bases between. The CDR3 spans 14 residues. Germline-derived CDR1 and CDR2 are MNHNS and SASEGT. This chain's CDR3 is CASSWAGSSYEQYF. Written as DNA, the CDR3 is TGTGCCAGCAGTTGGGCAGGGTCGTCCTACGAGCAGTACTTC.